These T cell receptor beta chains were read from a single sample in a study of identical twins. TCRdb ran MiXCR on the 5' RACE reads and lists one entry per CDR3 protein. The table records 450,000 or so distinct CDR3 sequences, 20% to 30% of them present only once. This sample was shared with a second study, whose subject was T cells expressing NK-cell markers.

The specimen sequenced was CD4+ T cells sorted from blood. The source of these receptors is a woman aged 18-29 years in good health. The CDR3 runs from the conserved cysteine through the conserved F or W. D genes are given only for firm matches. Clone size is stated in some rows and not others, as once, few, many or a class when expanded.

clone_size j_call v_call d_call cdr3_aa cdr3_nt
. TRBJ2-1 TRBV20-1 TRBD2 CSVPGLAEYNEQFF TGCAGTGTACCTGGACTAGCGGAATACAATGAGCAGTTCTTC
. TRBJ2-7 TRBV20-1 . CSARPSASYEQYF TGCAGTGCTAGGCCTAGCGCCTCCTACGAGCAGTACTTC
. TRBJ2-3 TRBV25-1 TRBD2 CASSRTSGRQDTQYF TGTGCCAGCAGCCGGACTAGCGGGAGACAAGATACGCAGTATTTT
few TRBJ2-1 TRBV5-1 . CASSFRGSINEQFF TGCGCCAGCAGTTTCCGTGGTTCCATCAATGAGCAGTTCTTC
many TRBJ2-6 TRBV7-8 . CASSLGRSSGANVLTF TGTGCCAGCAGCTTAGGGAGGTCCTCTGGGGCCAACGTCCTGACTTTC
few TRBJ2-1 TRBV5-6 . CASSFVGGNEQFF TGTGCCAGCAGCTTCGTGGGTGGTAATGAGCAGTTCTTC
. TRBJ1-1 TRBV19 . CASSTGWGEAFF TGTGCCAGTAGTACTGGATGGGGTGAAGCTTTCTTT
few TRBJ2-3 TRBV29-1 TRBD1 CSDGGTGGPDTQYF TGCAGCGATGGTGGGACAGGGGGCCCAGATACGCAGTATTTT
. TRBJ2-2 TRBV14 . CASRSSVNTGELFF TGTGCCAGCAGGTCTAGCGTAAACACCGGGGAGCTGTTTTTT
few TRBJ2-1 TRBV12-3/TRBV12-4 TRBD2 CASSLPHGRGDEQFF TGTGCCAGCAGTTTACCCCACGGGAGGGGCGATGAGCAGTTCTTC
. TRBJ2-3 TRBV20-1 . CSARATDTQYF TGCAGTGCTAGGGCCACAGATACGCAGTATTTT
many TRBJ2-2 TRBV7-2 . CASSFRSGELFF TGTGCCAGCAGCTTTAGATCCGGGGAGCTGTTTTTT
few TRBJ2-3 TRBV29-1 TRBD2 CSVEGLAGGLGFTDTQYF TGCAGCGTTGAAGGACTAGCGGGGGGACTAGGTTTTACAGATACGCAGTATTTT
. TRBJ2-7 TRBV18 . CASSPGGPYEQYF TGTGCCAGCTCGCCAGGGGGGCCCTACGAGCAGTACTTC
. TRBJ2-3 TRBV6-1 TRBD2 CASRSHSGSRTDTQYF TGTGCCAGCAGGTCACATAGCGGGAGCCGCACAGATACGCAGTATTTT
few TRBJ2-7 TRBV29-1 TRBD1 CSVELPTGEQYF TGCAGCGTTGAATTACCGACAGGGGAGCAGTACTTC
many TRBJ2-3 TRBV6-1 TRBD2 CATFFGGSADTQYF TGTGCCACATTTTTCGGCGGGAGTGCAGATACGCAGTATTTT
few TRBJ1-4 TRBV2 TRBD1 CASSFRDSGEKLFF TGTGCCAGCAGCTTCCGGGACAGTGGTGAAAAACTGTTTTTT
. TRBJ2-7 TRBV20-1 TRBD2 CSARAGGFYEQYF TGCAGCGCTCGGGCGGGAGGGTTCTACGAGCAGTACTTC
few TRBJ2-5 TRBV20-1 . CSARDRKGGETQYF TGCAGTGCTAGAGATCGGAAAGGGGGGGAGACCCAGTACTTC
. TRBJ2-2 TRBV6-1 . CASRRQQSFGELFF TGTGCCAGCAGGCGACAGCAATCCTTCGGGGAGCTGTTTTTT
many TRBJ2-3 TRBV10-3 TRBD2 CAISGLAGVNTDTQYF TGTGCCATCAGTGGACTAGCGGGGGTGAACACAGATACGCAGTATTTT
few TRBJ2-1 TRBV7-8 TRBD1 CASSRVPPGQGLNEQFF TGTGCCAGCAGCCGAGTACCCCCGGGACAGGGTTTAAATGAGCAGTTCTTC
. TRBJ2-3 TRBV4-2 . CASSPKNWDTQYF TGTGCCAGCAGCCCGAAAAATTGGGATACGCAGTATTTT
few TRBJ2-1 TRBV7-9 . CASSLGSSRDGEQFF TGTGCCAGCAGCTTAGGCTCTAGCCGGGATGGTGAGCAGTTCTTC
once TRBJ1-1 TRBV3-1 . CASSPARTALEAFF TGTGCCAGCAGCCCCGCCCGGACAGCACTGGAAGCTTTCTTT
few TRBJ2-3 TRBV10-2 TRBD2 CASRTPHSGRAADTQYF TGCGCCAGCAGAACCCCCCATAGCGGGAGGGCGGCAGATACGCAGTATTTT
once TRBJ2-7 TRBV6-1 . CASSPPRTGTYEQYF TGTGCCAGCAGTCCTCCGCGGACGGGAACCTACGAGCAGTACTTC
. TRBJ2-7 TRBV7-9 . CASSHIYEQYF TGTGCCAGCAGTCATATCTACGAGCAGTACTTC
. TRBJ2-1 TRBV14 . CASSQDYLWSRARYEQFF TGTGCCAGCAGCCAAGATTACCTGTGGAGCCGCGCTCGGTATGAGCAGTTCTTC
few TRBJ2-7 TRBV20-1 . CSAPRLYEQYF TGCAGTGCCCCTAGGCTCTACGAGCAGTACTTC
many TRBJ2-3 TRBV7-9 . CASSLGLGRSTDTQYF TGTGCCAGCAGCTTAGGGTTGGGCAGGTCCACAGATACGCAGTATTTT
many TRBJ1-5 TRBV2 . CASNIEREPQHF TGTGCCAGCAATATAGAGCGGGAGCCCCAGCATTTT
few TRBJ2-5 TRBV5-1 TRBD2 CASALAGVETQYF TGCGCCAGCGCCCTAGCGGGAGTGGAGACCCAGTACTTC
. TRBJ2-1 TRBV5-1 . CASSYRLDNEQFF TGCGCCAGCAGCTATAGACTAGACAATGAGCAGTTCTTC